The 27 T cell receptor beta chains presented below share a single source sample, sequenced in a study of blood T cell repertoires in COVID-19. Using immunoSEQ multiplex PCR, the repertoire was profiled, and TCRdb retains in-frame clones only, with some absent. The repertoire has 310,000 or so clones, 85% to 90% of them found once; the top ten carry around 1.7%. The sample consisted of PBMCs or T cells enriched from blood (not recorded which). The receptors come from a woman aged 18-35 years with acute COVID-19.

The gene calls are TRBV5-5 and TRBJ2-5; D is ambiguous. The ends were cut back, 2 bases at V and 5 bases at J, with 13 bases in the middle. This CDR3 contains 14 residues. Per the germline V gene, CDR1 is SGHKS and CDR2 is YYEKEE (reference sequence). The CDR3 nucleotides are TGTGCCAGCAGCTTAGTACCGTCTCAGGAGACCCAGTACTTC. Amino acids: CASSLVPSQETQYF.

The chain recombines TRBV12-3 or TRBV12-4 with TRBJ1-3; the D gene is possibly TRBD1 (5 bases). V was trimmed by 10 bases and J by 6 bases, leaving 16 bases between them. CDR3 length equals 13 residues. The CDR3 coding sequence is TGTGCCACCGCAGTGGTGGGGCTAAACACCATATATTTT. Amino acids: CATAVVGLNTIYF.

The CDR3 nucleotides are TGTGCCATCAGTGGAGTCGCAGGGGGGAACACTGAAGCTTTCTTT. It translates to CAISGVAGGNTEAFF. The chain couples TRBV10-3 to TRBJ1-1; 7 bases match TRBD1. Germline CDR1 is ENHRY and CDR2 is SYGVKD. This CDR3 has 15 residues. J lost 1 base, V lost 4 bases, and 6 bases had no gene match.

This chain uses TRBV18 with TRBJ1-1; the match to TRBD1 covers 9 bases. The CDR3 runs to 14 residues. CDR1 KGHSH and CDR2 LQKENI come from the germline V gene. The V and J ends lost 4 bases and 3 bases, in that order; junction bases with no gene match: 3. For the CDR3, the DNA is TGTGCCAGCTCACAGGACAGGGGCTACACTGAAGCTTTCTTT. Encoded protein: CASSQDRGYTEAFF.

The chain links TRBV6-5 to TRBJ2-5, with 7 bases fitting TRBD1. The germline gives CDR1 MNHEY, CDR2 SVGAGI. The ends lost 5 bases at V and 2 bases at J; junction bases unmatched: 8. The CDR3 contains 15 residues. CDR3 coding DNA: TGTGCCAGCAGTCGCGATCCGGGACAGCAAGAGACCCAGTACTTC. This sequence encodes CASSRDPGQQETQYF.

This chain's CDR3 is CASSLDPAGLRGEQYF. The CDR3 DNA follows: TGTGCCAGCAGCTTAGACCCCGCTGGGTTGAGAGGCGAGCAGTACTTC. The gene calls are TRBV11-2 and TRBJ2-7; the D is unclear. Germline CDR1 SGHAT, CDR2 FQNNGV. V lost 0 bases, J lost 6 bases, and 18 bases lay in between. The CDR3 is 16 amino acids.

Only a few counts were recorded for this clone. The chain links TRBV7-6 to TRBJ2-7; 11 nucleotides line up with TRBD2. V lost 0 bases to trimming and J lost 3 bases; unmatched junction nucleotides: 4. CDR1 SGHVS and CDR2 FNYEAQ come from the germline V gene. The CDR3 sequence is 16 residues long. The CDR3 DNA reads as TGTGCCAGCAGCTTAGCGGCTAGCGGGGGGAACTACGAGCAGTACTTC. It translates to CASSLAASGGNYEQYF.

The genes are TRBV7-9 and TRBJ1-1, with D possibly matching TRBD1 (5 bases). Germline V gives CDR1 SEHNR, CDR2 FQNEAQ (reference sequence). The length of the CDR3 is 12 residues. The ends were cut back, 1 base at V and 11 bases at J, with 11 bases in the middle. The CDR3 bases are TGTGCCAGCAGCTTAGATGGGGGAGGGGCTTTCTTT. Translated: CASSLDGGGAFF.

Here the CDR3 DNA reads TGTGCCAGCAGTAGAGGACTAGCCGACACAGATACGCAGTATTTT. Protein: CASSRGLADTDTQYF. The V call is TRBV2, the J call TRBJ2-3; 8 nucleotides match TRBD2. The V segment lost 5 bases and the J segment 2 bases; nucleotides outside the gene matches: 6. Per the germline V gene, CDR1 is SNHLY and CDR2 is FYNNEI. The CDR3 contains 15 residues. The full variable domain, in which reference TRBV2 and TRBJ2-3 provide the parts outside the CDR3, is EPEVTQTPSHQVTQMGQEVILRCVPISNHLYFYWYRQILGQKVEFLVSFYNNEISEKSEIFDDQFSVERPDGSNFTLKIRSTKLEDSAMYFCASSRGLADTDTQYFGPGTRLTVL.

The chain combines TRBV14 with TRBJ2-5, with TRBD1 matching over 7 bases. The CDR3 contains 15 residues. CDR1 is SGHDN and CDR2 is FVKESK in the germline V gene. V was pared by 0 bases and J by 5 bases, with 6 bases of the junction left unmatched. The CDR3 protein is CASSQERGLYETQYF. In DNA form, the CDR3 reads TGTGCCAGCAGCCAAGAAAGGGGGCTCTATGAGACCCAGTACTTC.

This clone was seen just once. This chain joins TRBV5-1 and TRBJ2-7; weak D call: TRBD2 (6 bases). Deletions cut 0 bases from V and 5 bases from J, with 12 bases between. This CDR3 spans 14 amino acids. The germline V gene has CDR1 SGHRS and CDR2 YFSETQ. CDR3 nucleotide sequence: TGCGCCAGCAGCTTGGTAGGAGGGGCCGACGAGCAGTACTTC. Its translation is CASSLVGGADEQYF.

V is TRBV4-3 and J is TRBJ1-6; possible D gene TRBD1, 5 bases. Germline CDR1 LGHNA, CDR2 YSLEER. Trimming stripped 0 bases from V and 10 bases from J, with 13 bases between. There are 15 residues in the CDR3. The chain's CDR3 is CASSQERGPPSPLHF. CDR3 in DNA: TGCGCCAGCAGCCAAGAAAGGGGTCCGCCCTCACCCCTCCACTTT.

This clone was seen repeatedly, ten times or more. This chain joins TRBV2 and TRBJ1-6, with D possibly matching TRBD1 (5 bases). Germline loops: CDR1 SNHLY, CDR2 FYNNEI. The CDR3 is 14 residues long. V lost 6 bases to trimming and J lost 6 bases, with 12 bases between them. The CDR3 region is CASRGRGLNSPLHF. The CDR3 DNA follows: TGTGCCAGCAGGGGGCGGGGCCTTAATTCACCCCTCCACTTT.

The rearrangement joins TRBV18 to TRBJ2-7, with a weak D call TRBD1 (5 bases). V was cut by 4 bases and J by 4 bases, with 8 bases left in between. This CDR3 region has 12 residues. Germline CDR1 KGHSH, CDR2 LQKENI. CDR3 amino acids: CASSLQGYEQYF. CDR3 coding DNA: TGTGCCAGCTCACTTCAGGGATACGAGCAGTACTTC.

V gene TRBV4-1 combines with J gene TRBJ2-1; 7 positions match TRBD2. This CDR3 comprises 15 residues. Germline CDR1 and CDR2: MGHRA and YSYEKL. The J segment lost 8 bases and the V segment lost 1 base, leaving 8 bases of the junction unmatched. CDR3 residues: CASSQAGGGVDEQFF. The DNA for the CDR3 is TGCGCCAGCAGCCAAGCTGGGGGAGGGGTCGATGAGCAGTTCTTC.

The chain couples TRBV4-1 to TRBJ1-3, with unresolved D. Germline V lookup: CDR1 MGHRA, CDR2 YSYEKL. This CDR3 is 15 amino acids long. The V end was cut by 1 base, the J end by 3 bases, with 10 bases between. CDR3 sequence (DNA): TGCGCCAGCAGCCAAGGAGCCATGTATGGAAACACCATATATTTT. Encoded protein: CASSQGAMYGNTIYF.

The chain has TRBV7-9 and TRBJ2-5, with TRBD2 matching 14 bases. Germline-derived CDR1 and CDR2 are SEHNR and FQNEAQ (reference sequence). The junction had 7 bases not matched to a gene; V was cut back by 5 bases and J by 5 bases. This CDR3 comprises 16 residues. CDR3 coding DNA: TGTGCCAGCAGCGAGGGACTAGCGGGAGAATCGGAGACCCAGTACTTC. It yields the protein CASSEGLAGESETQYF.

This rearrangement joins TRBV4-2 to TRBJ1-6, with no clear D. This CDR3 comprises 16 residues. The ends were cut back, 0 bases at V and 9 bases at J, with 15 bases in the middle. Germline values: CDR1 LGHNA, CDR2 YNFKEQ. CDR3 nucleotide sequence: TGTGCCAGCAGCCAAGATCAGCGGCAGAGTGGTTCACCCCTCCACTTT. Amino acids: CASSQDQRQSGSPLHF.

V gene TRBV19 combines with J gene TRBJ1-1; D unclear. Germline CDR1 and CDR2: LNHDA and SQIVND (reference sequence). This CDR3 is built from 16 residues. V lost 3 bases to trimming and J lost 5 bases, with 19 bases between them. CDR3 sequence (DNA): TGTGCCAGTAGTATGGCTTCCCGAGGAGTGGATACTGAAGCTTTCTTT. This encodes CASSMASRGVDTEAFF.

This sequence joins TRBV3-1 (or the pseudogene TRBV3-2) and TRBJ1-2; 10 bases are shared with TRBD1. Germline trimming cut 4 bases from V and 4 bases from J; bases unmatched to any gene: 6. Per germline, CDR1 LGHDT and CDR2 YNNKEL (reference sequence). The length of the CDR3 is 15 residues. This CDR3 is CASSRRTGGAYGYTF. The DNA for the CDR3 is TGTGCCAGCAGCCGTCGGACAGGGGGTGCCTATGGCTACACCTTC.

This clone was counted a few times. This chain connects TRBV5-4 to TRBJ2-1; maybe TRBD2 (5 bases). This CDR3 has 13 residues. Per germline, CDR1 SGHNT and CDR2 YYREEE (reference sequence). CDR3 sequence: CTSRVISDNEQFF. The CDR3 DNA is TGTACTAGTAGGGTAATATCGGACAATGAGCAGTTCTTC.

The chain employs TRBV19 and TRBJ1-5; 8 bases line up with TRBD1. This CDR3 comprises 18 residues. The germline CDR1 and CDR2 sequences are LNHDA and SQIVND (reference sequence). J was trimmed by 1 base and V by 3 bases; bases with no gene match: 11. The CDR3: CASSMGDRKRGSNQPQHF. In nucleotides, the CDR3 is TGTGCCAGTAGTATGGGGGACAGGAAAAGGGGGAGCAATCAGCCCCAGCATTTT.

V and J are TRBV27 and TRBJ1-2; D gene ambiguous. The CDR3 consists of 15 residues. V lost 0 bases and J 0 bases, leaving 8 bases between the germline ends. Germline V gives CDR1 MNHEY, CDR2 SMNVEV (reference sequence). The CDR3 is CASSLSVTSNYGYTF. DNA of the CDR3: TGTGCCAGCAGTTTATCCGTCACATCTAACTATGGCTACACCTTC.

The V and J genes are TRBV15 and TRBJ1-2; 7 bases fit TRBD1. The CDR3 consists of 16 residues. Germline V gene data show CDR1 as LNHNV and CDR2 as YYDKDF (reference sequence). The J segment lost 0 bases and the V segment lost 4 bases, leaving 8 bases of the junction unmatched. Here the CDR3 DNA reads TGTGCCACCAGCACAACCTCAGGGGGGACTAACTATGGCTACACCTTC. Translation: CATSTTSGGTNYGYTF.

This clone appeared once. J is TRBJ2-2 and V is TRBV19, with 7 bases lining up with TRBD2. Germline V gene sequence: CDR1 LNHDA, CDR2 SQIVND (reference sequence). V gave up 7 bases and J gave up 3 bases; unmatched junction bases: 8. CDR3 length: 15 residues. This CDR3 reads CASTQGGSYTGELFF. The CDR3 region has the DNA TGTGCCAGTACCCAGGGCGGGAGCTACACCGGGGAGCTGTTTTTT. The full variable domain, with the rest looked up from reference TRBV19 and TRBJ2-2, is DGGITQSPKYLFRKEGQNVTLSCEQNLNHDAMYWYRQDPGQGLRLIYYSQIVNDFQKGDIAEGYSVSREKKESFPLTVTSAQKNPTAFYLCASTQGGSYTGELFFGEGSRLTVL.

The chain is built from TRBV27 and TRBJ2-1; TRBD1 aligns across 7 bases. Unmatched junction bases numbered 12, after V lost 6 bases and J lost 4 bases. The CDR3 is 16 residues long. Looked up from germline, CDR1 is MNHEY and CDR2 is SMNVEV (reference sequence). The CDR3 loop reads CASSLDPGQAYNEQFF. The CDR3 coding sequence is TGTGCCAGCAGCCTTGACCCCGGACAGGCATACAATGAGCAGTTCTTC.

V is TRBV11-2 and J is TRBJ2-3; D perhaps matches TRBD1 (5 bases). V was shortened by 2 bases and J by 2 bases, with 11 bases between the two germline ends. CDR1 SGHAT and CDR2 FQNNGV come from the germline V gene. This CDR3 spans 15 amino acids. The CDR3 spells CASSLLLGDTDTQYF. The CDR3 region has the DNA TGTGCCAGCAGCTTATTGTTAGGGGACACAGATACGCAGTATTTT.